These 6 T cell receptor beta chains were sequenced from one sample in a study of T cell clones after liver transplantation. Assay used: immunoSEQ multiplex PCR; TCRdb lists only in-frame clones, some missing. The sample holds 40,000 to 65,000 clones; approximately 88% are singletons and the top ten take roughly 8.1%. The starting material was CD4+ T cells from blood, obtained before liver transplant. The receptors come from a human donor who received a liver transplant.

The CDR3 nucleotides are TGCGCCAGCAACCCCTCCCCAGGGGGATCGGAGACCCAGTACTTC. Protein product: CASNPSPGGSETQYF. This chain uses TRBV5-1 with TRBJ2-5; 7 bases align to TRBD1. The CDR3 is made up of 15 amino acids. Trimming at V came to 6 bases and at J to 5 bases, leaving 13 bases not matched to a gene. Germline loops: CDR1 SGHRS, CDR2 YFSETQ.

V usage is TRBV5-4 and J usage is TRBJ2-4; possible D gene TRBD2, 5 bases. Trimming removed 4 bases from V and 0 bases from J, with 17 bases in between. Germline CDR1 SGHNT, CDR2 YYREEE (reference sequence). There are 17 residues in the CDR3. The CDR3 spells CASSLVLGGGAKNIQYF. The CDR3 DNA reads TGTGCCAGCAGCCTGGTGTTAGGCGGAGGAGCCAAAAACATTCAGTACTTC.

The gene calls are TRBV6-4 and TRBJ2-3; 8 nucleotides match TRBD2. CDR1 and CDR2 from the germline V gene are MRHNA and SNTAGT. The CDR3 length is 14 residues. V lost 5 bases and J lost 1; bases outside the gene matches: 2. CDR3 in amino acids: CASSKAGGTDTQYF. CDR3 nucleotides: TGTGCCAGCAGTAAAGCGGGGGGCACAGATACGCAGTATTTT.

The V gene is TRBV6-1, the J gene TRBJ2-3; D might be TRBD1 (6 bases). V shed 2 bases and J shed 0 bases, with 9 bases lying between them. The CDR3 has 15 amino acids. The germline V gene has CDR1 MNHNS and CDR2 SASEGT. The CDR3 DNA reads as TGTGCCAGCAGTGAACGACAGGCTAGCACAGATACGCAGTATTTT. It encodes CASSERQASTDTQYF.

The gene calls are TRBV11-2 and TRBJ1-4; unclear D gene. V was clipped by 4 bases and J by 8 bases, with 11 bases between them. Germline CDR1 SGHAT, CDR2 FQNNGV. The CDR3 extends over 13 amino acids. The CDR3 DNA reads as TGTGCCAGCAGCTCCTACATCGGGGAAAAACTGTTTTTT. Its translation: CASSSYIGEKLFF.

The chain is built from TRBV29-1 and TRBJ1-5, with TRBD1 matching over 7 bases. Germline V gene sequence: CDR1 SQVTM, CDR2 ANQGSEA. Losses at the gene ends were 6 bases for V and 7 bases for J; bases not matched to a gene: 9. The CDR3 loop spans 13 amino acids. CDR3 in amino acids: CSVALGQRQPQHF. The CDR3 nucleotides are TGCAGCGTCGCCCTGGGACAGAGACAGCCCCAGCATTTT.